The 31 T cell receptor beta chains given below trace back to one sample, sequenced in a study of blood T cell repertoires in COVID-19. Here immunoSEQ multiplex PCR was the method, and the copy in TCRdb shows in-frame clones only, minus some. This sample has roughly 190,000 clones, with roughly four fifths found just once. Sequencing was carried out using peripheral blood. These receptor sequences come from a woman between 40 and 50 years old with COVID-19, enrolled during active disease.

This chain uses TRBV7-9 with TRBJ2-5; TRBD1 agrees at 9 bases. CDR1 and CDR2 from the germline V gene are SEHNR and FQNEAQ (reference sequence). The length of the CDR3 is 16 residues. Losses at the gene ends were 2 bases for V and 4 bases for J; bases not matched to a gene: 8. The CDR3 DNA follows: TGTGCCAGCAGCTTAAGGGGACAGGGCAGAGGAGAGACCCAGTACTTC. This translates into CASSLRGQGRGETQYF.

The chain carries TRBV3-1 (or the pseudogene TRBV3-2) and TRBJ2-4, with D perhaps matching TRBD1 (5 bases). Trimming stripped 3 bases from V and 3 bases from J, with 24 bases between. Germline-derived CDR1 and CDR2 are LGHDT and YNNKEL (reference sequence). This CDR3 region has 19 residues. CDR3 coding DNA: TGTGCCAGCAGCCACCCCTTCCGAACGCCAGGGCAGGACAAAAACATTCAGTACTTC. Its translation is CASSHPFRTPGQDKNIQYF.

The rearrangement joins TRBV3-1 (or the pseudogene TRBV3-2) to TRBJ2-4; 8 nucleotides line up with TRBD2. Germline CDR1 LGHDT, CDR2 YNNKEL (reference sequence). The V segment lost 0 bases and the J segment 3 bases; nucleotides outside the gene matches: 7. The CDR3 is made up of 17 amino acids. CDR3 bases: TGTGCCAGCAGCCAAGAGGTGGCGGGGGGTATCAAAAACATTCAGTACTTC. Amino acids: CASSQEVAGGIKNIQYF.

The chain recombines TRBV10-1 with TRBJ2-5, with TRBD1 matching over 9 bases. CDR1 and CDR2 (germline): WNHNN, SYGVQD (reference sequence). The CDR3 has 14 residues. V trimming: 4 bases; J trimming: 5 bases; junction bases outside the gene matches: 5. The CDR3 loop reads CASSGTGDGETQYF. Written as DNA, the CDR3 is TGCGCCAGCAGTGGGACAGGGGATGGGGAGACCCAGTACTTC.

The V call is TRBV6-6, the J call TRBJ2-5, with 8 positions matching TRBD1. V was clipped by 8 bases and J by 5 bases; unmatched bases: 10. Germline lookup yields CDR1 MNHNY and CDR2 SVGAGI (reference sequence). CDR3 size: 14 residues. The CDR3 here is CASVPGGAGETQYF. CDR3 DNA: TGTGCCAGCGTCCCAGGGGGCGCGGGGGAGACCCAGTACTTC.

This chain joins TRBV4-1 and TRBJ1-3; 8 nucleotides align to TRBD1. Germline values: CDR1 MGHRA, CDR2 YSYEKL. The CDR3 runs to 18 residues. V shed 0 bases, J shed 4 bases, and the junction held 11 bases outside the gene matches. The DNA of the CDR3 is TGCGCCAGCAGCCAAGAAACCCCGCGGACAGGGCGGGGAAACACCATATATTTT. Translated, it gives CASSQETPRTGRGNTIYF.

The chain has TRBV2 and TRBJ1-4; D is perhaps TRBD1 (5 bases). Germline CDR1 reads SNHLY; CDR2 reads FYNNEI. Trimming removed 4 bases at V and 10 bases at J, with 13 bases between. The CDR3 sequence is 13 residues long. As DNA, the CDR3 is TGTGCCAGCAGTGGATTGCAGGGCGGAAAACTGTTTTTT. The encoded protein is CASSGLQGGKLFF.

This chain links TRBV3-1 (or the pseudogene TRBV3-2) with TRBJ1-2; TRBD1 is a possible D gene (6 bases). CDR1 and CDR2 from the germline V gene are LGHDT and YNNKEL (reference sequence). The CDR3 runs to 16 residues. Trimming removed 4 bases from V and 2 bases from J, with 17 bases in between. CDR3 loop: CASSLLSDRTNYGYTF. The CDR3 coding sequence is TGTGCCAGCAGCCTACTATCCGACAGGACAAACTATGGCTACACCTTC.

The gene calls are TRBV19 and TRBJ2-5; D might be TRBD1 (7 bases). The germline V gene has CDR1 LNHDA and CDR2 SQIVND (reference sequence). The V and J ends lost 3 bases and 5 bases respectively, with 16 bases between them. The CDR3 covers 15 residues. The CDR3: CASSIGGRGDETQYF. The CDR3 DNA is TGTGCCAGTAGTATCGGTGGCAGGGGGGATGAGACCCAGTACTTC.

The chain carries TRBV7-2 and TRBJ2-7, with unresolved D. V was clipped by 5 bases and J by 6 bases, with 14 bases between them. This CDR3 region has 13 residues. CDR1 and CDR2 from the germline V gene are SGHTA and FQGNSA. Here the CDR3 DNA reads TGTGCCAGCAGCGGCCTAATAGCCGGCGAGCAGTACTTC. It codes for CASSGLIAGEQYF.

The V gene is TRBV27, the J gene TRBJ2-7, with 7 bases aligning to TRBD2. V lost 4 bases to trimming and J lost 3 bases; unmatched junction nucleotides: 6. Germline CDR1 reads MNHEY; CDR2 reads SMNVEV (reference sequence). There are 14 residues in the CDR3. The CDR3 protein is CASSWGGPNYEQYF. Here the CDR3 DNA reads TGTGCCAGCAGTTGGGGGGGACCAAACTACGAGCAGTACTTC.

This clone was observed a handful of times. The rearrangement uses TRBV30 and TRBJ2-7; possible D gene TRBD1, 6 bases. The CDR3 sequence is 13 residues long. Germline V gene sequence: CDR1 GTSNPN, CDR2 SVGIG (reference sequence). Trimming cost V 1 base and J 6 bases, with 13 bases left between them. The CDR3, as DNA: TGTGCCTGGAGTGAGACACCAGGGGCCGAGCAGTACGTC. Translation gives CAWSETPGAEQYV.

This CDR3 reads CAWTPGKTQYF. The CDR3 DNA sequence: TGTGCCTGGACCCCGGGGAAGACCCAGTACTTC. This rearrangement joins TRBV30 to TRBJ2-5, with a possible D match to TRBD2 (5 bases). This CDR3 has 11 amino acids. Germline CDR1 GTSNPN, CDR2 SVGIG (reference sequence). V lost 4 bases and J 6 bases, leaving 9 bases between the germline ends.

The rearrangement uses TRBV7-2 and TRBJ2-7; D is unclear. Germline values: CDR1 SGHTA, CDR2 FQGNSA. The CDR3 runs to 13 residues. The V gene lost 3 bases and the J gene lost 2 bases, with 8 bases spanning the gap. The CDR3 bases are TGTGCCAGCAGCTTCAGTACAACCTACGAGCAGTACTTC. Translated, it gives CASSFSTTYEQYF.

This chain connects TRBV27 to TRBJ2-2, with 7 nucleotides matching TRBD1. Germline V gene data show CDR1 as MNHEY and CDR2 as SMNVEV (reference sequence). The CDR3 covers 15 residues. With 8 bases clipped from V and 0 bases from J, the junction kept 6 bases outside the gene matches. The CDR3 protein is CASRRTGPNTGELFF. The CDR3 nucleotides read TGTGCCAGCCGGAGGACAGGTCCGAACACCGGGGAGCTGTTTTTT.

This sequence joins TRBV10-1 and TRBJ2-1; 10 nucleotides align to TRBD2. Trimming took 0 bases from V and 5 from J; bases not matched to a gene: 13. The CDR3 is 19 amino acids. Germline V gene lookup returns CDR1 WNHNN and CDR2 SYGVQD (reference sequence). The CDR3 spells CASSESLGASGRIDNEQFF. In nucleotides, the CDR3 is TGCGCCAGCAGTGAGTCCCTCGGGGCTAGCGGGAGAATTGACAATGAGCAGTTCTTC.

This chain connects TRBV29-1 to TRBJ2-5; D is perhaps TRBD2 (7 bases). The germline CDR1 and CDR2 sequences are SQVTM and ANQGSEA. The CDR3 has 17 residues. Trimming took 3 bases from V and 5 from J, leaving 25 bases between them. In nucleotides, the CDR3 is TGCAGCGTTGAGCCAAATTGGGGGGGGGCGAGAAGTGAGACCCAGTACTTC. Translation gives CSVEPNWGGARSETQYF.

CDR3 loop: CASSPGTDEAFF. Here the CDR3 DNA reads TGCGCCAGCAGCCCCGGGACAGATGAAGCTTTCTTT. The genes are TRBV4-1 and TRBJ1-1; 7 nucleotides agree with TRBD1. After removal of 4 bases from V and 7 bases from J, the junction contained 3 bases not matched to a gene. CDR1 is MGHRA, CDR2 YSYEKL, per germline. The CDR3 runs to 12 residues.

For the CDR3, the DNA is TGTGCCAGCAGCCCCAGGGATCCCCGGTTCTATGGCTACACCTTC. Translation gives CASSPRDPRFYGYTF. The J gene is TRBJ1-2, the V gene TRBV7-9, with D perhaps matching TRBD1 (5 bases). The germline V gene has CDR1 SEHNR and CDR2 FQNEAQ (reference sequence). The CDR3 loop spans 15 amino acids. The ends were cut back, 5 bases at V and 4 bases at J, with 17 bases in the middle. Full variable domain (outside the CDR3, taken from reference TRBV7-9 and TRBJ1-2): DTGVSQNPRHKITKRGQNVTFRCDPISEHNRLYWYRQTLGQGPEFLTYFQNEAQLEKSRLLSDRFSAERPKGSFSTLEIQRTEQGDSAMYLCASSPRDPRFYGYTFGSGTRLTVV.

Notes on this clone: The sample contains more than one DNA sequence encoding this CDR3. This chain joins TRBV6-1 and TRBJ2-3, with D perhaps TRBD2 (5 bases). Germline lookup yields CDR1 MNHNS and CDR2 SASEGT. With 2 bases removed from V and 6 bases from J, the gap between germline ends came to 6 bases. CDR3 length: 12 residues. The CDR3 region has the DNA TGTGCCAGCAGTGAAACGGGGGATACGCAGTATTTT. This codes for CASSETGDTQYF.

The V gene is TRBV29-1, the J gene TRBJ2-5; D call uncertain. This CDR3 spans 12 amino acids. CDR1 SQVTM and CDR2 ANQGSEA come from the germline V gene. V lost 5 bases and J 2 bases, leaving 9 bases between the germline ends. CDR3 sequence: CSVKRRQETQYF. For the CDR3, the DNA is TGCAGCGTTAAACGGCGGCAAGAGACCCAGTACTTC.

This clone was seen more than once but under ten times. This chain connects TRBV25-1 to TRBJ1-3, with 7 bases aligning to TRBD1. This CDR3 contains 15 residues. Unmatched junction bases numbered 4, after V lost 5 bases and J lost 0 bases. CDR1 is MGHDK and CDR2 is SYGVNS in the germline V gene. CDR3 DNA: TGTGCCAGCAGTCGACAGGGACTCTCTGGAAACACCATATATTTT. It yields the protein CASSRQGLSGNTIYF.

The genes are TRBV2 and TRBJ1-1, with 8 bases matching TRBD1. Per the germline V gene, CDR1 is SNHLY and CDR2 is FYNNEI. The CDR3 spans 16 residues. With 5 bases clipped from V and 1 base from J, the junction kept 9 bases outside the gene matches. The CDR3 region is CASSFGRDRKNTEAFF. Here the CDR3 DNA reads TGTGCCAGCAGTTTTGGTCGGGACAGGAAGAACACTGAAGCTTTCTTT.

This chain links TRBV11-2 with TRBJ2-3; a weak D match, TRBD2 (6 bases). V lost 4 bases to trimming and J lost 4 bases, with 18 bases between them. This CDR3 is 16 amino acids long. CDR1 and CDR2 from the germline V gene are SGHAT and FQNNGV. In DNA form, the CDR3 reads TGTGCCAGCAGCTCGAACCTAGCGAGATCAGCAGATACGCAGTATTTT. Its translation: CASSSNLARSADTQYF.

This clone showed up just a few times. CDR3 amino acids: CAISPGTSQADTQYF. DNA for the CDR3: TGTGCCATCAGCCCCGGGACTAGCCAGGCAGATACGCAGTATTTT. The chain recombines TRBV10-3 with TRBJ2-3; 9 bases match TRBD2. Germline CDR1 is ENHRY and CDR2 is SYGVKD. This CDR3 region has 15 residues. With V trimmed by 6 bases and J by 4 bases, 8 bases remained unmatched.

The J gene is TRBJ2-7, the V gene TRBV21-1; TRBD2 was called by the table and not checked on the DNA. TRBV21-1 is given as a pseudogene. The CDR3 loop spans 18 amino acids. The CDR3 region has the DNA TGTGCCAGCAGCGGAGGAGCGGGGTCGGGGGAAAAAAGGGGCGAGCAGTACTTC. Translation gives CASSGGAGSGEKRGEQYF.

The chain uses TRBV6-5 and TRBJ2-1; no definite D call. CDR3 length: 13 amino acids. V lost 10 bases, J lost 6 bases, and 16 bases lay in between. CDR1 and CDR2 from the germline V gene are MNHEY and SVGAGI. The CDR3: CAIGSPTGNEQFF. The CDR3 DNA follows: TGTGCCATCGGGTCGCCAACTGGCAATGAGCAGTTCTTC.

Many counts were recorded for this clone. The chain is built from TRBV29-1 and TRBJ2-5, with TRBD2 as a possible D gene (5 bases). CDR3 length: 12 amino acids. V lost 4 bases and J lost 4, with 10 bases in between. The germline CDR1 and CDR2 sequences are SQVTM and ANQGSEA. The CDR3: CSVGGVGETQYF. The CDR3 nucleotides read TGCAGCGTTGGGGGAGTGGGAGAGACCCAGTACTTC.

This chain connects TRBV4-1 to TRBJ2-7; 11 bases are shared with TRBD2. V lost 4 bases to trimming and J lost 3 bases; unmatched junction nucleotides: 5. The CDR3 extends over 15 amino acids. Germline values: CDR1 MGHRA, CDR2 YSYEKL. DNA of the CDR3: TGCGCCAGCAGCCGCTCCGGGACTAGCGGCTACGAGCAGTACTTC. Translated: CASSRSGTSGYEQYF.

The rearrangement links TRBV19 to TRBJ2-5; D may be TRBD2 (6 bases). The CDR3 loop spans 13 amino acids. Trimming took 5 bases from V and 4 from J, leaving 11 bases between them. Germline V lookup: CDR1 LNHDA, CDR2 SQIVND (reference sequence). The CDR3 loop is CASSSGVRETQYF. The CDR3 DNA sequence: TGTGCCAGTAGTTCGGGAGTGAGAGAGACCCAGTACTTC.

The J gene is TRBJ1-1, the V gene TRBV29-1; possible D gene TRBD1, 5 bases. V was cut by 4 bases and J by 1 base, with 7 bases left in between. Germline values: CDR1 SQVTM, CDR2 ANQGSEA. CDR3 length: 12 residues. CDR3 coding DNA: TGCAGCGTTGGCCAGGGGAACACTGAAGCTTTCTTT. Protein: CSVGQGNTEAFF. Full variable domain (missing parts from reference TRBV29-1 and TRBJ1-1): SAVISQKPSRDICQRGTSLTIQCQVDSQVTMMFWYRQQPGQSLTLIATANQGSEATYESGFVIDKFPISRPNLTFSTLTVSNMSPEDSSIYLCSVGQGNTEAFFGQGTRLTVV.